This T cell receptor beta chain originates from a study of vaccination and CD4 T cells after COVID-19. Study overall: Nasal swab PCR detected SARS-CoV-2 in convalescent patients; nine had mild disease, one severe. Those taking part got two shots of either the BNT162b2 or the mRNA-1273 vaccine. Cells were stimulated with overlapping spike peptides from SARS-CoV-2, HCoV-NL63, HCoV-OC43 and HCoV-229E.

Indicated treatment: approximately nine-day PBMC culture with coronavirus spike peptide pools or control peptides (ViraFEST assay). The Oncomine TCR Beta short-read assay generated sequence data from the DNA of cultured CD4+ T cells. DNA came from CD4+ T cells after culture. TCRdb ran MiXCR on the PCR reads and lists one entry per CDR3 protein. The data hold about 18,000 distinct CDR3 sequences, with just under 30% observed a single time. A note on this clonotype: Its matching antigen is unknown.

The CDR3 has 15 residues. V lost 6 bases to trimming and J lost 3 bases; unmatched junction nucleotides: 2. J is TRBJ2-3 and V is TRBV12-3 or TRBV12-4; TRBD2 matches at 14 bases. The sequenced material came from cultured CD4+ T cells from blood. The sequence was collected from a human donor with COVID-19. The CDR3 nucleotides are TGTGCCAGCAGCAGACTAGCGGGGGGGACAGATACGCAGTATTTT. Translated, it gives CASSRLAGGTDTQYF.